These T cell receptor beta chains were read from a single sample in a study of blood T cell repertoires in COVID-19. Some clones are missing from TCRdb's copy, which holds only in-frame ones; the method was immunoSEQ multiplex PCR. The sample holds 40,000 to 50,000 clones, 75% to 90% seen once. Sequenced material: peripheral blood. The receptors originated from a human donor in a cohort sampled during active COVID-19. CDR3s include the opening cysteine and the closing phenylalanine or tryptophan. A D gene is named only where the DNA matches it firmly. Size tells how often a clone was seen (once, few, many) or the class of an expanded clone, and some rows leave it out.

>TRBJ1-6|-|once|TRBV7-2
CASSQGVYNSPLHF
TGTGCCAGCAGCCAAGGGGTTTATAATTCACCCCTCCACTTT
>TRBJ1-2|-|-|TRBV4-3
CASSQDSGGRDGYTF
TGCGCCAGCAGCCAAGATTCGGGGGGGCGCGATGGCTACACCTTC
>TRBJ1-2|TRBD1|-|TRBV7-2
CASSLGTAFNYGYTF
TGTGCCAGCAGCCTCGGGACAGCTTTTAACTATGGCTACACCTTC
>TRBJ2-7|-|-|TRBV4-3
CASSYDTTYEQYF
TGCGCCAGCAGCTACGACACAACCTACGAGCAGTACTTC
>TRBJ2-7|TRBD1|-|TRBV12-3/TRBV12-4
CASSFATGWEQYF
TGTGCCAGCAGTTTTGCGACAGGGTGGGAGCAGTACTTC
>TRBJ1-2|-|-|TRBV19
CASSIWEGNGYTF
TGTGCCAGTAGTATCTGGGAGGGGAATGGCTACACCTTC
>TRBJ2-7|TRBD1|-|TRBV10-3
CAISFSDRVYEQYF
TGTGCCATCAGTTTCTCTGACAGGGTCTACGAGCAGTACTTC
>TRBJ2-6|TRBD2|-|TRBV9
CASSEPTSGGSSGANVLTF
TGTGCCAGCAGCGAGCCCACTAGCGGGGGAAGTTCTGGGGCCAACGTCCTGACTTTC
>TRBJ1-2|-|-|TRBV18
CASSLGAGTYGYTF
TGTGCCAGCTCACTAGGGGCAGGAACCTATGGCTACACCTTC
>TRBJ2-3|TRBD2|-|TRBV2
CASSSGLGTDTQYF
TGTGCCAGCAGCTCGGGACTAGGCACAGATACGCAGTATTTT
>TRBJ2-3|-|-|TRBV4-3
CASSQDQGFYTDTQYF
TGCGCCAGCAGCCAAGATCAGGGGTTTTACACAGATACGCAGTATTTT
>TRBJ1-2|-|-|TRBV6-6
CASSSVGHNYGYTF
TGTGCCAGCAGTTCTGTCGGACATAACTATGGCTACACCTTC
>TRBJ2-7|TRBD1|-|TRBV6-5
CASSYKDRGSYEQYF
TGTGCCAGCAGTTACAAGGACAGGGGATCCTACGAGCAGTACTTC
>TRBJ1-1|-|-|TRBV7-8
CASSLVGRSEAFF
TGTGCCAGCAGCTTAGTAGGGAGGTCTGAAGCTTTCTTT
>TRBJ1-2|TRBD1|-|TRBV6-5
CASSYSTTGGYGYTF
TGTGCCAGCAGTTACTCGACGACAGGGGGCTATGGCTACACCTTC
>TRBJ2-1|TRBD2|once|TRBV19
CASSSSGGYNEQFF
TGTGCCAGTAGTTCTAGCGGGGGCTACAATGAGCAGTTCTTC
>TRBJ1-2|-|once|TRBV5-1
CASSLSVVYGYTF
TGCGCCAGCAGCTTGAGTGTAGTCTATGGCTACACCTTC
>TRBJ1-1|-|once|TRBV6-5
CASSYYVQGNTEAFF
TGTGCCAGCAGTTACTATGTACAGGGGAACACTGAAGCTTTCTTT
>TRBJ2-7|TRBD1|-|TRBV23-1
CASSHDSRDRANSYEQYF
TGCGCCAGCAGTCATGATTCTCGTGACAGGGCCAACTCCTACGAGCAGTACTTC
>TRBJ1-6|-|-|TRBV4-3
CASSQGGPDSYNSPLHF
TGCGCCAGCAGCCAAGGGGGACCGGACAGCTATAATTCACCCCTCCACTTT
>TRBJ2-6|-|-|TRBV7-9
CASTFRTLNPYSGANVLTF
TGTGCCAGCACCTTTAGGACACTGAACCCATACTCTGGGGCCAACGTCCTGACTTTC
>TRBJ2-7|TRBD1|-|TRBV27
CASSLVTGGEQYF
TGTGCCAGCAGTTTAGTGACAGGGGGCGAGCAGTACTTC
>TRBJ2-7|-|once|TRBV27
CASGKGFSYEQYF
TGTGCCAGCGGTAAGGGGTTTTCCTACGAGCAGTACTTC
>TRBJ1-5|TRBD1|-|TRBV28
CASTSRTGAHNQPQHF
TGTGCCAGCACCTCGCGGACAGGGGCCCACAATCAGCCCCAGCATTTT
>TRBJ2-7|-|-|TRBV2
CASITSRSYEQYF
TGTGCCAGCATTACTAGTAGGTCCTACGAGCAGTACTTC
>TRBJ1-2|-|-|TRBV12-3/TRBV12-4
CASSLIENYGYTF
TGTGCCAGCAGTTTGATCGAGAACTATGGCTACACCTTC
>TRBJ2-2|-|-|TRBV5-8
CASSGPRITGELFF
TGTGCCAGCAGCGGGCCTCGGATCACCGGGGAGCTGTTTTTT
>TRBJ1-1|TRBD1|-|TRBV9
CASSVDTGANTEAFF
TGTGCCAGCAGCGTAGACACAGGGGCGAACACTGAAGCTTTCTTT
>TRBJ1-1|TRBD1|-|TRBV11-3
CASSAYRGATEAFF
TGTGCCAGCAGCGCATACAGGGGGGCCACTGAAGCTTTCTTT
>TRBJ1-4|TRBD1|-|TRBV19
CASSILGGTALNEKLFF
TGTGCCAGTAGTATCCTAGGGGGGACAGCCTTAAATGAAAAACTGTTTTTT
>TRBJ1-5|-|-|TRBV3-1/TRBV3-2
CASSQDVRSNQPQHF
TGTGCCAGCAGCCAAGACGTGCGGAGCAATCAGCCCCAGCATTTT
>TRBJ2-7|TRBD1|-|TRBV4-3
CASSQGAGTGAYEQYF
TGCGCCAGCAGCCAAGGAGCCGGGACAGGGGCCTACGAGCAGTACTTC
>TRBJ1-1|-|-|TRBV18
CASSPPPGYNTEAFF
TGTGCCAGCTCACCACCGCCAGGGTATAACACTGAAGCTTTCTTT
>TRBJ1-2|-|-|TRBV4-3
CASSQDFGGNGGYTF
TGCGCCAGCAGCCAAGATTTTGGGGGGAACGGTGGCTACACCTTC
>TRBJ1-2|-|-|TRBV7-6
CASSPQPWRAGPDGYTF
TGTGCCAGCAGCCCCCAGCCCTGGAGGGCTGGCCCGGATGGCTACACCTTC
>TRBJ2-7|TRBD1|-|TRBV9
CASSVDSGQGTYEQYF
TGTGCCAGCAGCGTAGACTCGGGACAGGGGACCTACGAGCAGTACTTC
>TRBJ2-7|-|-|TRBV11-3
CASSLGGGSPYEQYF
TGTGCCAGCAGCTTAGGGGGCGGCAGCCCCTACGAGCAGTACTTC
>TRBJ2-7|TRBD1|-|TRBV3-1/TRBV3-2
CASSRGQSSYEQYF
TGTGCCAGCAGCCGGGGACAGAGCTCCTACGAGCAGTACTTC
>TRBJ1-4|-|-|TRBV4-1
CASSQDLASGATNEKLFF
TGCGCCAGCAGCCAAGATTTAGCATCGGGAGCAACTAATGAAAAACTGTTTTTT
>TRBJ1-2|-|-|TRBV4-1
CASSQDTNYGYTF
TGCGCCAGCAGCCAAGACACTAACTATGGCTACACCTTC
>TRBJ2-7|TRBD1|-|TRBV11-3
CASSLQGADYEQYF
TGTGCCAGCAGCTTACAGGGGGCGGACTACGAGCAGTACTTC
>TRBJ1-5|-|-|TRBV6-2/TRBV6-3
CASSYIGGGNQPQHF
TGTGCCAGCAGTTATATCGGAGGAGGGAATCAGCCCCAGCATTTT
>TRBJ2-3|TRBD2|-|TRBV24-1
CATSAIRGGLTSGGTDTQYF
TGTGCCACCAGTGCTATTAGGGGCGGATTGACTAGCGGGGGAACAGATACGCAGTATTTT
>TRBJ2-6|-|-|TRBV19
CASSASGTGANVLTF
TGTGCCAGTAGTGCATCAGGCACTGGGGCCAACGTCCTGACTTTC
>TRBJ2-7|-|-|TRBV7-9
CASSRDFYEQYF
TGTGCCAGCAGTCGAGACTTCTACGAGCAGTACTTC
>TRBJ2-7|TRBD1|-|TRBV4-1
CASSQDVGTGGYEQYF
TGCGCCAGCAGCCAAGATGTAGGGACAGGGGGCTACGAGCAGTACTTC
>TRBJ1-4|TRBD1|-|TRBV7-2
CASAPGQGNEKLFF
TGTGCCAGCGCACCGGGACAGGGTAATGAAAAACTGTTTTTT
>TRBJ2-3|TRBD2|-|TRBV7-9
CASSFGTSGDTDTQYF
TGTGCCAGCAGCTTTGGGACTAGCGGGGACACAGATACGCAGTATTTT
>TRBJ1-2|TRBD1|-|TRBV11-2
CASSQDAGGGGYTF
TGTGCCAGCAGCCAGGATGCAGGGGGCGGCGGCTACACCTTC